This T cell receptor (beta chain) derives from a study of T-cell memory formation after mild COVID-19. Overall study results and limits: The second-wave clones peaking on day 37 were not confirmed as SARS-CoV-2-specific. Several responding clones turned up in pre-infection memory, indicating that cross-reactive memory may have taken part. Shrinking CD4+ clones were chiefly CM and EM; CD8+ ones were chiefly EMRA.

Using its own MiXCR run on the 5' RACE reads, TCRdb lists one record per CDR3 protein. The sample yields fewer than 60,000 distinct CDR3 sequences, 27% seen once. V was shortened by 1 base and J by 3 bases, with 4 bases between the two germline ends. The CDR3 runs to 13 residues. On this clonotype itself: The antigen is undetermined.

This receptor was taken from a man in his late teens or twenties who had mild COVID-19 (a few samples of this study predate the infection). Cell type and time point are not known. The chain employs TRBV12-3 or TRBV12-4 and TRBJ1-5; no clear D. The sample was PBMCs or a T cell subset sorted from them (not recorded which). CDR3 region: CASSLDLNQPQHF. The CDR3 DNA is TGTGCCAGCAGTTTAGACCTCAATCAGCCCCAGCATTTT.